The next 16 T cell receptor beta chains were all read from a single sample in a study of T cell repertoires in cytomegalovirus infection. These TCRs are of unknown antigen specificity. TCRdb recomputed calls from the reads with MiXCR, one row per CDR3 protein. In the table there are roughly 990,000 distinct CDR3 sequences, around 32% of which are singletons. The sample was cultured CD8+ T cells from PBMCs, taken from culture after CMV antigen stimulation. The source is a human donor in good health (CMV status not recorded). Some clones in this sample may be carry-over from other donors' samples.

The chain is built from TRBV6-5 and TRBJ2-1; the match to TRBD1 covers 10 bases. V shed 7 bases and J 6 bases; nucleotides not matched to a gene: 9. Germline-derived CDR1 and CDR2 are MNHEY and SVGAGI. The CDR3 contains 15 residues. The CDR3 nucleotides are TGTGCCAGCACGTCCGGGACAGGGGTGGGCAATGAGCAGTTCTTC. Amino acids: CASTSGTGVGNEQFF.

With respect to this clonotype: This may arise from a read error, as a much more abundant clone is one base away. The chain combines TRBV7-2 with TRBJ2-4; D remains ambiguous. CDR1 is SGHTA, CDR2 FQGNSA, per germline. Trimming pared 1 base from V and 2 bases from J, leaving 9 bases between. This CDR3 spans 15 amino acids. CDR3 nucleotide sequence: TGTGCCAGCAGCTTAGTCCGGGCGACCAAAAACATTCAGTACTTC. The encoded protein is CASSLVRATKNIQYF.

This chain links TRBV27 with TRBJ1-2, with 9 positions matching TRBD1. Looked up from germline, CDR1 is MNHEY and CDR2 is SMNVEV (reference sequence). V lost 5 bases and J lost 6; bases outside the gene matches: 13. This CDR3 has 16 amino acids. CDR3 sequence (DNA): TGTGCCAGCAGTCTGGTCGTTACAGGGGGCACGAATGGCTACACCTTC. As protein: CASSLVVTGGTNGYTF.

The genes are TRBV19 and TRBJ2-3, with D possibly being TRBD2 (5 bases). The germline V gene has CDR1 LNHDA and CDR2 SQIVND (reference sequence). V gave up 1 base and J gave up 2 bases, with 13 bases separating them. This CDR3 contains 16 residues. The CDR3 here is CASSIGPNDYTDTQYF. CDR3 DNA sequence: TGTGCCAGTAGTATAGGCCCGAATGACTACACAGATACGCAGTATTTT.

The chain combines TRBV19 with TRBJ2-2; the D gene is possibly TRBD2 (5 bases). Trimming took 5 bases from V and 6 from J, leaving 10 bases between them. This CDR3 is built from 13 residues. Germline CDR1 reads LNHDA; CDR2 reads SQIVND (reference sequence). In DNA form, the CDR3 reads TGTGCCAGTAGTCAGGTGGACTCCGGGGAGCTGTTTTTT. As protein: CASSQVDSGELFF.

The chain is built from TRBV6-2 or TRBV6-3 and TRBJ2-3; 12 nucleotides line up with TRBD2. CDR3 length: 16 residues. After removal of 8 bases from V and 2 bases from J, the junction contained 8 bases not matched to a gene. CDR1 and CDR2 (germline): MNHEY, SVGEGT. This CDR3 reads CASRASGGANTDTQYF. CDR3 DNA sequence: TGTGCCAGCCGGGCTAGCGGGGGGGCTAACACAGATACGCAGTATTTT.

This clonotype was seen a few times. This chain joins TRBV4-1 and TRBJ2-1; D is uncertain. The CDR3 has 15 residues. Germline values: CDR1 MGHRA, CDR2 YSYEKL. V lost 0 bases, J lost 12 bases, and 18 bases lay in between. The CDR3 protein is CASSQDLSSPEGQFF. CDR3 DNA sequence: TGCGCCAGCAGCCAAGACTTAAGCAGTCCTGAAGGGCAGTTCTTC.

This chain joins TRBV5-6 and TRBJ2-1, with D perhaps TRBD1 (6 bases). Trimming stripped 0 bases from V and 7 bases from J, with 17 bases between. Germline CDR1 reads SGHDT; CDR2 reads YYEEEE. CDR3 length: 16 residues. DNA of the CDR3: TGTGCCAGCAGCTTGGTTCCCCAGGGGCATGGGAATGAGCAGTTCTTC. It specifies CASSLVPQGHGNEQFF.

The chain has TRBV7-9 and TRBJ1-2; unclear D gene. Deletions cut 1 base from V and 1 base from J, with 10 bases between. The length of the CDR3 is 15 residues. Germline V lookup: CDR1 SEHNR, CDR2 FQNEAQ (reference sequence). CDR3 bases: TGTGCCAGCAGCTTAGGGGATGGCCTTAACTATGGCTACACCTTC. Protein: CASSLGDGLNYGYTF.

In this sample, this clonotype turned up once. The chain uses TRBV6-5 and TRBJ1-2; TRBD1 agrees at 7 bases. V lost 5 bases, J lost 8 bases, and 8 bases stayed unmatched. Germline CDR1 and CDR2: MNHEY and SVGAGI. This CDR3 has 13 amino acids. The CDR3 protein is CASSATGDRGYTF. The CDR3 DNA sequence: TGTGCCAGCAGTGCAACAGGGGACCGGGGCTACACCTTC.

The CDR3 DNA reads TGTGCCAGCACCCCTTCTAGCGGGACCCGGCCTGGGGCCAACGTCCTGACTTTC. Its protein product is CASTPSSGTRPGANVLTF. This chain connects TRBV12-3 or TRBV12-4 to TRBJ2-6; TRBD2 aligns across 9 bases. CDR3 size: 18 residues. The J segment lost 2 bases and the V segment lost 7 bases, leaving 12 bases of the junction unmatched.

This clonotype was counted only a few times. V gene TRBV7-6 combines with J gene TRBJ2-7; D uncertain. V was clipped by 4 bases and J by 2 bases, with 6 bases between them. This CDR3 is built from 12 residues. Per the germline V gene, CDR1 is SGHVS and CDR2 is FNYEAQ. The CDR3 sequence is CASSSLPYEQYF. The CDR3 DNA reads TGTGCCAGCAGCTCGCTCCCCTACGAGCAGTACTTC.

The chain is built from TRBV9 and TRBJ1-2, with 7 bases lining up with TRBD1. This CDR3 is 13 amino acids long. Unmatched junction bases numbered 3, after V lost 3 bases and J lost 4 bases. The germline CDR1 and CDR2 sequences are SGDLS and YYNGEE. In nucleotides, the CDR3 is TGTGCCAGCAGCGAGACAGGGATCTATGGCTACACCTTC. Translating it yields CASSETGIYGYTF.

The DNA for the CDR3 is TGTGCCAGCAGCCAAGACGTGGGGTCCGCTAACTATGGCTACACCTTC. Translating gives CASSQDVGSANYGYTF. V is TRBV4-2 and J is TRBJ1-2; D is uncertain. The germline V gene has CDR1 LGHNA and CDR2 YNFKEQ. Deletions cut 0 bases from V and 0 bases from J, with 11 bases between. The CDR3 runs to 16 residues.

The gene calls are TRBV6-2 or TRBV6-3 and TRBJ1-6; D is uncertain. Germline values: CDR1 MNHEY, CDR2 SVGEGT. The CDR3 runs 11 residues. Deletions cut 6 bases from V and 14 bases from J, with 11 bases between. The DNA for the CDR3 is TGTGCCAGCAGGTATCCAGAAGCCCTCCACTTT. Encoded protein: CASRYPEALHF.

The V call is TRBV7-3, the J call TRBJ1-1; D unclear. The germline V gene encodes CDR1 SGHTA and CDR2 FQGTGA. The CDR3 consists of 14 residues. Trimming cost V 5 bases and J 6 bases, with 16 bases left between them. CDR3 in amino acids: CASSPGAGSAEAFF. The DNA of the CDR3 is TGTGCCAGCAGCCCCGGCGCGGGAAGCGCTGAAGCTTTCTTT.